These 2 T cell receptor beta chains originate from one sample sequenced in a study of shared clonotypes between healthy human individuals. Measured with immunoSEQ multiplex PCR; TCRdb has only the in-frame clones, and not every one. Of roughly 1,600,000 clones in the sample, 98% were seen once. Sequenced material: naive CD4+ T cells sorted from blood. Subset meaning: CD45RA+ positively selected. These receptors all stem from a young man in good health.

The chain links TRBV7-3 to TRBJ2-1, with 9 bases fitting TRBD2. CDR3 size: 13 residues. Germline lookup yields CDR1 SGHTA and CDR2 FQGTGA. Trimming cost V 8 bases and J 6 bases; bases outside gene matches: 5. The CDR3 protein is CASGGLALNEQFF. CDR3 nucleotides: TGTGCCAGCGGGGGACTAGCCCTCAATGAGCAGTTCTTC.

The CDR3: CASSLVGGGHEAFF. The CDR3 DNA is TGTGCCAGCAGCTTAGTTGGGGGTGGCCATGAAGCTTTCTTT. V and J are TRBV7-8 and TRBJ1-1; tentative D call: TRBD1 (5 bases). Germline CDR1 SGHVS, CDR2 FQNEAQ. V was cut by 1 base and J by 7 bases, with 13 bases left in between. The CDR3 length is 14 residues.